This TCR beta chain was recorded in a study of T cells expressing NK-cell markers. Study-wide results and caveats: Clarity on HCMV specificity was lacking for the expanded NKG2C+ T cell clones.

TCRdb reprocessed the 5' RACE reads and reports one entry per CDR3 protein, with no DNA. The data show 400,000 to 500,000 distinct CDR3 sequences, and the top ten clones hold 6% to 8%. About this clonotype: Its matching antigen is unknown.

The germline V gene has CDR1 LNHDA and CDR2 SQIVND (reference sequence). This CDR3 spans 19 amino acids. V usage is TRBV19 and J usage is TRBJ2-2; TCRdb names TRBD2, which stays unverified in the absence of DNA. The source is a woman between 18 and 69 years old in good health. The specimen was blood T cells: a sorted CD56 or NKG2C T cell subset, CD4+ or CD8+ T cells, or bulk PBMC T cells (not recorded which). This chain's CDR3 is CASSIRLSAGGPDTGELFF.